This paragraph covers one T cell receptor (beta chain) sequence. Its specificity is unknown. Trimming removed 8 bases from V and 4 bases from J; junction bases left unmatched: 4. The CDR3 runs 13 residues. Germline-derived CDR1 and CDR2 are MNHEY and SVGAGI. Sequencing used immunoSEQ multiplex PCR; TCRdb keeps in-frame clones, though not all of them. The sample includes a few hundred thousand clones, 60% to 80% of them seen just once. The data derive from a study of cytotoxic CD8 clonotypes in ibrutinib-treated CLL. Study background: The authors obtained response samples at a median of about 12 months of treatment, range 6 to 36. When averaged across all of the samples, the counts came to 255,043 productive templates and 86,000 or so productive rearrangements.

Study-wide results and caveats: Clonality (at baseline) was higher than in age-matched healthy donors and tracked circulating CD8+ T-cell counts. Sampling times differed between sustained-remission and progressing patients.

This sample comprised PBMCs, obtained after 36 months of ibrutinib treatment. This TCR derives from a human donor with chronic lymphocytic leukemia. The chain joins TRBV6-5 to TRBJ2-5; 10 nucleotides align to TRBD2. The CDR3 nucleotides are TGTGCCAGCCGAGCGGGAGGGGGAGAGACCCAGTACTTC. Encoded protein: CASRAGGGETQYF.